The 14 T cell receptor beta chains below come from one sample, sequenced in a study of OX40 agonist ivuxolimab in advanced cancers. Here immunoSEQ multiplex PCR was the method, and the copy in TCRdb shows in-frame clones only, minus some. The sample records 100,000 or so clones, around 94% being singletons. Sample: CD4+ or CD8+ T cells sorted from blood, taken in a trial of the OX40 agonist ivuxolimab. The receptors come from an adult with an advanced solid tumor such as melanoma, head and neck, liver or kidney cancer.

Notes on this clone: Other DNA variants within this sample encode the same CDR3. The rearrangement joins TRBV9 to TRBJ2-7; D perhaps matches TRBD2 (5 bases). Per the germline V gene, CDR1 is SGDLS and CDR2 is YYNGEE. The CDR3 is 14 residues long. V gave up 0 bases and J gave up 1 base, with 8 bases separating them. The DNA of the CDR3 is TGTGCCAGCAGCGTAGATCCGGGATCCTACGAGCAGTACTTC. This encodes CASSVDPGSYEQYF.

About this clone: The junction does not match germline at one end; this may be a read error. As DNA, the CDR3 is TGTGCCAGCACTTACAGGACAGCCGGCCTTAATCAGCCCCAGCATTTT. Its translation is CASTYRTAGLNQPQHF. The chain employs TRBV6-6 and TRBJ1-5; D may be TRBD1 (6 bases). Germline CDR1 reads MNHNY; CDR2 reads SVGAGI (reference sequence). The CDR3 totals 16 residues.

This rearrangement joins TRBV30 to TRBJ2-7; 9 bases are a match to TRBD2. The CDR3 contains 18 residues. V lost 3 bases to trimming and J lost 4 bases; unmatched junction nucleotides: 19. Germline V lookup: CDR1 GTSNPN, CDR2 SVGIG (reference sequence). CDR3 residues: CAWSRSGGLLTGGYEQYF. The CDR3 nucleotides are TGTGCCTGGAGCAGGAGCGGGGGGCTCCTGACCGGGGGATACGAGCAGTACTTC.

The V call is TRBV7-2, the J call TRBJ2-2, with a weak D call TRBD2 (6 bases). V lost 11 bases, J lost 6 bases, and 25 bases lay in between. This CDR3 spans 16 amino acids. CDR1 is SGHTA, CDR2 FQGNSA, per germline. The CDR3 here is CACPKAGYANSGELFF. CDR3 coding DNA: TGTGCCTGCCCCAAGGCGGGGTACGCTAATTCCGGGGAGCTGTTTTTT.

The rearrangement joins TRBV6-6 to TRBJ1-2; D call uncertain. The CDR3 consists of 12 residues. Germline V CDR1 and CDR2: MNHNY, SVGAGI (reference sequence). The V end lost 9 bases, the J end lost 9 bases, and 17 bases lay between the germline ends. The CDR3 sequence: CASFQALASYTF. The CDR3 nucleotides are TGTGCCAGTTTTCAGGCCCTCGCGAGCTACACCTTC.

The chain uses TRBV6-5 and TRBJ2-3; 11 bases are a match to TRBD2. Trimming cost V 0 bases and J 3 bases; bases outside gene matches: 2. Looked up from germline, CDR1 is MNHEY and CDR2 is SVGAGI. This CDR3 has 16 residues. This CDR3 reads CASSYSTSGTTDTQYF. CDR3 nucleotides: TGTGCCAGCAGTTACTCGACTAGCGGGACTACAGATACGCAGTATTTT.

V gene TRBV10-3 combines with J gene TRBJ2-3; perhaps TRBD2 as D (5 bases). V lost 0 bases and J 7 bases, leaving 11 bases between the germline ends. The germline gives CDR1 ENHRY, CDR2 SYGVKD. The CDR3 length is 14 residues. CDR3 protein: CAISESVGVHTQYF. Written as DNA, the CDR3 is TGTGCCATCAGTGAGTCGGTCGGGGTTCATACGCAGTATTTT.

The chain is built from TRBV7-2 and TRBJ2-3; D perhaps matches TRBD2 (7 bases). V lost 1 base and J 0 bases, leaving 14 bases between the germline ends. The germline V gene encodes CDR1 SGHTA and CDR2 FQGNSA. The CDR3 totals 17 residues. For the CDR3, the DNA is TGTGCCAGCAGCTTAGGGAGGGGGGGCCCAAGCACAGATACGCAGTATTTT. Translated, it gives CASSLGRGGPSTDTQYF.

The rearrangement uses TRBV18 and TRBJ1-1; 9 bases match TRBD1. The CDR3 runs 15 residues. The V gene end was trimmed by 4 bases and the J gene end by 4 bases; junction bases not matched to a gene: 7. CDR1 and CDR2 from the germline V gene are KGHSH and LQKENI. The CDR3 DNA is TGTGCCAGCTCACTTGGGACAGGGACGGGCACTGAAGCTTTCTTT. Translation gives CASSLGTGTGTEAFF.

This clone was observed a single time. The chain combines TRBV28 with TRBJ1-5; TRBD1 matches 9 bases. Germline CDR1 is MDHEN and CDR2 is SYDVKM. This CDR3 has 14 amino acids. The V segment lost 11 bases and the J segment 7 bases; nucleotides outside the gene matches: 12. The CDR3 protein is CAGVSGTGRQPQHF. CDR3 bases: TGTGCCGGGGTTAGTGGGACAGGGCGACAGCCCCAGCATTTT.

The V and J genes are TRBV9 and TRBJ2-5; D remains unclear. Trimming shortened V by 0 bases and J by 5 bases, and 11 bases separated the two germline ends. CDR3 length: 14 amino acids. Germline V gives CDR1 SGDLS, CDR2 YYNGEE. The CDR3: CASSVDNMVETQYF. The DNA for the CDR3 is TGTGCCAGCAGCGTAGATAATATGGTTGAGACCCAGTACTTC.

The V and J genes are TRBV25-1 and TRBJ2-7; 7 nucleotides line up with TRBD1. Germline CDR1 reads MGHDK; CDR2 reads SYGVNS. After removal of 3 bases from V and 6 bases from J, the junction contained 14 bases not matched to a gene. The CDR3 is made up of 16 amino acids. In DNA, the CDR3 is TGTGCCAGCAGTGATACGAACAGGGGTACCATACGCGAGCAGTACTTC. It yields the protein CASSDTNRGTIREQYF.

In DNA form, the CDR3 reads TGTGCCAGCAGCCCTCTCCGGGATAGCAATCAGCCCCAGCATTTT. The encoded protein is CASSPLRDSNQPQHF. The V gene is TRBV11-2, the J gene TRBJ1-5; no reliable D call. Trimming removed 5 bases at V and 0 bases at J, with 11 bases between. CDR1 SGHAT and CDR2 FQNNGV come from the germline V gene. The CDR3 runs to 15 residues. Based on the CDR3 plus reference TRBV11-2 and TRBJ1-5, the full variable domain is EAGVAQSPRYKIIEKRQSVAFWCNPISGHATLYWYQQILGQGPKLLIQFQNNGVVDDSQLPKDRFSAERLKGVDSTLKIQPAKLEDSAVYLCASSPLRDSNQPQHFGDGTRLSIL.

This rearrangement joins TRBV7-3 to TRBJ2-1; 9 bases map to TRBD2. CDR1 is SGHTA, CDR2 FQGTGA, per germline. This CDR3 region has 15 residues. The ends lost 4 bases at V and 4 bases at J; junction bases unmatched: 5. The CDR3 nucleotides read TGTGCCAGCAGCTCCAGACTAGCGGAGTACAATGAGCAGTTCTTC. It yields the protein CASSSRLAEYNEQFF. Supplemented by reference TRBV7-3 and TRBJ2-1, the full variable domain reads GAGVSQTPSNKVTEKGKYVELRCDPISGHTALYWYRQSLGQGPEFLIYFQGTGAADDSGLPNDRFFAVRPEGSVSTLKIQRTERGDSAVYLCASSSRLAEYNEQFFGPGTRLTVL.